These T cell receptor beta chains were read from a single sample in a study of blood T cell repertoires in COVID-19. Clones were sequenced by immunoSEQ multiplex PCR, and TCRdb holds only the in-frame ones, with some missing. This table has 130,000 or so clones, approximately 85% appearing once. Input material: peripheral blood. The receptor set was obtained from a human donor in a cohort sampled during active COVID-19. CDR3s include the opening cysteine and the closing phenylalanine or tryptophan. Fields, in order: V gene, clone size, J gene, D gene, CDR3 protein, CDR3 DNA. D genes are given only for firm matches. The size of a clone is reported for some rows only, either as once, few or many, or as a class for expanded clones.

v_call: TRBV11-2
clone_size: -
j_call: TRBJ2-1
d_call: TRBD2
cdr3_aa: CASSLAGGANEQFF
cdr3_nt: TGTGCCAGCAGCTTGGCCGGGGGGGCCAATGAGCAGTTCTTC

v_call: TRBV12-5
clone_size: -
j_call: TRBJ2-3
d_call: TRBD1
cdr3_aa: CASGSGQGWASTDTQYF
cdr3_nt: TGTGCTAGTGGTTCGGGACAGGGATGGGCTAGCACAGATACGCAGTATTTT

v_call: TRBV6-2/TRBV6-3
clone_size: -
j_call: TRBJ1-1
d_call: -
cdr3_aa: CASSQTAIEAFF
cdr3_nt: TGTGCCAGCAGTCAGACAGCGATTGAAGCTTTCTTT

v_call: TRBV3-1/TRBV3-2
clone_size: -
j_call: TRBJ2-7
d_call: -
cdr3_aa: CASSSYRSPNEQYF
cdr3_nt: TGTGCCAGCAGCTCGTACAGGTCGCCAAACGAGCAGTACTTC

v_call: TRBV3-1/TRBV3-2
clone_size: -
j_call: TRBJ1-6
d_call: -
cdr3_aa: CASSQDNSYNSPLHF
cdr3_nt: TGTGCCAGCAGCCAAGACAACTCCTATAATTCACCCCTCCACTTT

v_call: TRBV19
clone_size: -
j_call: TRBJ2-5
d_call: TRBD2
cdr3_aa: CASSPVAGGLGETQYF
cdr3_nt: TGTGCCAGTAGTCCGGTAGCGGGGGGGCTGGGGGAGACCCAGTACTTC

v_call: TRBV18
clone_size: -
j_call: TRBJ2-7
d_call: TRBD1
cdr3_aa: CASSPSRQGWEQYF
cdr3_nt: TGTGCCAGCTCACCATCCAGACAGGGGTGGGAGCAGTACTTC

v_call: TRBV5-1
clone_size: once
j_call: TRBJ1-2
d_call: -
cdr3_aa: CASSFDSNYGYTF
cdr3_nt: TGCGCCAGCAGCTTCGACAGCAACTATGGCTACACCTTC

v_call: TRBV20-1
clone_size: -
j_call: TRBJ1-1
d_call: TRBD1
cdr3_aa: CSASSLGGPGTEAFF
cdr3_nt: TGCAGTGCTAGTTCCCTAGGGGGCCCGGGAACTGAAGCTTTCTTT

v_call: TRBV19
clone_size: -
j_call: TRBJ1-5
d_call: -
cdr3_aa: CASSIADQPQHF
cdr3_nt: TGTGCCAGTAGTATAGCGGATCAGCCCCAGCATTTT

v_call: TRBV12-2
clone_size: -
j_call: TRBJ1-1
d_call: -
cdr3_aa: CASRERRLKDAFF
cdr3_nt: TGTGCAAGTCGCGAGCGGAGACTCAAGGATGCTTTCTTT

v_call: TRBV9
clone_size: -
j_call: TRBJ1-1
d_call: -
cdr3_aa: CASSVPGSAEAFF
cdr3_nt: TGTGCCAGCAGCGTACCGGGGTCGGCTGAAGCTTTCTTT

v_call: TRBV30
clone_size: -
j_call: TRBJ1-2
d_call: TRBD1
cdr3_aa: CAWSGDRVNYGYTF
cdr3_nt: TGTGCCTGGAGTGGAGACAGGGTTAACTATGGCTACACCTTC

v_call: TRBV10-3
clone_size: -
j_call: TRBJ2-1
d_call: TRBD2
cdr3_aa: CAIRGRSGGAFNEQFF
cdr3_nt: TGTGCCATCAGGGGACGTAGCGGGGGGGCGTTCAATGAGCAGTTCTTC

v_call: TRBV6-5
clone_size: -
j_call: TRBJ2-5
d_call: TRBD1
cdr3_aa: CASRTGTVTQETQYF
cdr3_nt: TGTGCCAGCAGAACCGGGACAGTAACCCAAGAGACCCAGTACTTC

v_call: TRBV2
clone_size: -
j_call: TRBJ2-7
d_call: -
cdr3_aa: CASSQGGARYKQYF
cdr3_nt: TGTGCCAGCTCCCAGGGCGGGGCCCGGTACAAGCAGTACTTC

v_call: TRBV5-1
clone_size: -
j_call: TRBJ2-1
d_call: TRBD2
cdr3_aa: CASSSGLAGYNEQFF
cdr3_nt: TGCGCCAGCAGCTCCGGACTAGCGGGGTACAATGAGCAGTTCTTC

v_call: TRBV2
clone_size: few
j_call: TRBJ1-4
d_call: -
cdr3_aa: CASRPGKVEKLFF
cdr3_nt: TGTGCCAGCCGACCGGGGAAGGTTGAAAAACTGTTTTTT

v_call: TRBV25-1
clone_size: -
j_call: TRBJ2-7
d_call: TRBD1
cdr3_aa: CASSEPGTGDYEQYF
cdr3_nt: TGTGCCAGCAGTGAACCCGGGACAGGGGATTACGAGCAGTACTTC

v_call: TRBV3-1/TRBV3-2
clone_size: -
j_call: TRBJ1-3
d_call: -
cdr3_aa: CASSQPARGNTIYF
cdr3_nt: TGTGCCAGCAGCCAACCCGCCAGGGGAAACACCATATATTTT

v_call: TRBV27
clone_size: -
j_call: TRBJ2-2
d_call: TRBD1
cdr3_aa: CASSPMGGTGGFANTGELFF
cdr3_nt: TGTGCCAGCAGTCCCATGGGCGGGACAGGGGGCTTTGCGAACACCGGGGAGCTGTTTTTT

v_call: TRBV3-1/TRBV3-2
clone_size: -
j_call: TRBJ2-3
d_call: TRBD1
cdr3_aa: CASSRATGGTDTQYF
cdr3_nt: TGTGCCAGCAGCCGAGCGACAGGGGGAACAGATACGCAGTATTTT

v_call: TRBV19
clone_size: -
j_call: TRBJ2-7
d_call: TRBD1
cdr3_aa: CASSPGQTGEQYF
cdr3_nt: TGTGCCAGTAGTCCGGGACAGACTGGCGAGCAGTACTTC

v_call: TRBV27
clone_size: -
j_call: TRBJ2-1
d_call: -
cdr3_aa: CASSLDYLLYNEQFF
cdr3_nt: TGTGCCAGCAGCTTGGACTACCTCCTCTACAATGAGCAGTTCTTC

v_call: TRBV30
clone_size: -
j_call: TRBJ1-1
d_call: TRBD1
cdr3_aa: CAWRVRGLGTEAFF
cdr3_nt: TGTGCCTGGAGAGTGAGGGGGCTCGGCACTGAAGCTTTCTTT

v_call: TRBV30
clone_size: -
j_call: TRBJ2-5
d_call: -
cdr3_aa: CAWSVGENQETQYF
cdr3_nt: TGTGCCTGGAGTGTAGGAGAGAACCAAGAGACCCAGTACTTC

v_call: TRBV7-9
clone_size: few
j_call: TRBJ1-2
d_call: -
cdr3_aa: CASSLPSRGINYGYTF
cdr3_nt: TGTGCCAGCAGCTTACCGTCCCGGGGTATAAACTATGGCTACACCTTC

v_call: TRBV27
clone_size: -
j_call: TRBJ2-7
d_call: TRBD2
cdr3_aa: CASRATSGGIFEQYF
cdr3_nt: TGTGCCAGCAGGGCCACTAGCGGGGGGATCTTCGAGCAGTACTTC

v_call: TRBV5-1
clone_size: -
j_call: TRBJ2-3
d_call: -
cdr3_aa: CASSLGLNTDTQYF
cdr3_nt: TGCGCCAGCAGCTTGGGACTAAACACAGATACGCAGTATTTT

v_call: TRBV6-5
clone_size: -
j_call: TRBJ1-5
d_call: TRBD1
cdr3_aa: CASRVGQASNQPQHF
cdr3_nt: TGTGCCAGCAGGGTCGGACAGGCGAGCAATCAGCCCCAGCATTTT

v_call: TRBV29-1
clone_size: -
j_call: TRBJ1-2
d_call: -
cdr3_aa: CSVTGFYGYGYTF
cdr3_nt: TGCAGCGTCACAGGGTTCTACGGCTATGGCTACACCTTC

v_call: TRBV5-4
clone_size: -
j_call: TRBJ1-2
d_call: TRBD1
cdr3_aa: CASSQGDRVRYGYTF
cdr3_nt: TGTGCCAGCAGCCAGGGGGACAGGGTTAGGTATGGCTACACCTTC

v_call: TRBV4-1
clone_size: -
j_call: TRBJ1-5
d_call: TRBD1
cdr3_aa: CASSQTGTANQPQHF
cdr3_nt: TGCGCCAGCAGCCAAACCGGGACAGCTAATCAGCCCCAGCATTTT

v_call: TRBV5-1
clone_size: few
j_call: TRBJ1-4
d_call: TRBD1
cdr3_aa: CASSNGQAPNEKLFF
cdr3_nt: TGCGCCAGCAGCAACGGACAGGCACCTAATGAAAAACTGTTTTTT

v_call: TRBV5-1
clone_size: -
j_call: TRBJ1-1
d_call: TRBD1
cdr3_aa: CASSNRQGAGGTEAFF
cdr3_nt: TGCGCCAGCAGCAATCGACAGGGGGCGGGTGGGACTGAAGCTTTCTTT

v_call: TRBV5-1
clone_size: -
j_call: TRBJ1-2
d_call: -
cdr3_aa: CASSVDRHSYGYTF
cdr3_nt: TGCGCCAGCAGCGTGGACAGACACTCCTATGGCTACACCTTC

v_call: TRBV5-1
clone_size: once
j_call: TRBJ2-7
d_call: TRBD2
cdr3_aa: CASSLGLAGVYEQYF
cdr3_nt: TGCGCCAGCAGCTTGGGACTAGCGGGGGTCTACGAGCAGTACTTC

v_call: TRBV9
clone_size: -
j_call: TRBJ2-1
d_call: -
cdr3_aa: CASSVARYGSSYNEQFF
cdr3_nt: TGTGCCAGCAGCGTAGCAAGGTATGGGAGCTCCTACAATGAGCAGTTCTTC

v_call: TRBV2
clone_size: -
j_call: TRBJ2-3
d_call: -
cdr3_aa: CASLLQGVADTQYF
cdr3_nt: TGTGCCAGCCTCCTTCAGGGTGTTGCAGATACGCAGTATTTT

v_call: TRBV10-3
clone_size: -
j_call: TRBJ1-1
d_call: -
cdr3_aa: CAISESPMNTEAFF
cdr3_nt: TGTGCCATCAGTGAGTCTCCTATGAACACTGAAGCTTTCTTT

v_call: TRBV28
clone_size: -
j_call: TRBJ1-5
d_call: TRBD1
cdr3_aa: CASAASGTGAGSNQPQHF
cdr3_nt: TGTGCCTCAGCGGCATCGGGGACAGGGGCGGGGAGCAATCAGCCCCAGCATTTT

v_call: TRBV24-1
clone_size: -
j_call: TRBJ2-3
d_call: TRBD2
cdr3_aa: CATSQTAGGTDTQYF
cdr3_nt: TGTGCCACCAGCCAAACAGCGGGGGGCACAGATACGCAGTATTTT